Listed below are T cell receptor beta chains from one sample, sequenced in a study of long-term antiretroviral therapy in people with HIV. Measured with immunoSEQ multiplex PCR; TCRdb has only the in-frame clones, and not every one. Here the sample spans 25,000 to 30,000 clones, 95% being singletons. Source: unsorted PBMCs, taken 5.3 years after starting antiretroviral therapy. These receptors all come from a young man with HIV. CDR3s include the opening cysteine and the closing phenylalanine or tryptophan. The D gene is left open where the match is weak. Expanded clones get a size class; other rows say once, few or many, or leave the size out.

D gene: TRBD1
CDR3 length: 15
V gene: TRBV5-1
clone size: NA
J gene: TRBJ2-1
CDR3 DNA: TGCGCCAGCAGCCTGGCCCGGACAGGGGTCAGGGAGCAGTTCTTC
CDR3 protein: CASSLARTGVREQFF

D gene: NA
CDR3 length: 12
V gene: TRBV28
clone size: once
J gene: TRBJ2-7
CDR3 DNA: TGTGCCAGCAGTTCGCCGAGCTACGAGCAGTACTTC
CDR3 protein: CASSSPSYEQYF

D gene: NA
CDR3 length: 12
V gene: TRBV7-6
clone size: NA
J gene: TRBJ2-3
CDR3 DNA: TGTGCCAGCAGCCCCCCGACAGATACGCAGTATTTT
CDR3 protein: CASSPPTDTQYF

D gene: NA
CDR3 length: 17
V gene: TRBV7-6
clone size: NA
J gene: TRBJ2-3
CDR3 DNA: TGTGCCAGCAAGAGCCACTCAAGAGGGTCCTGGGCAGATACGCAGTATTTT
CDR3 protein: CASKSHSRGSWADTQYF

D gene: NA
CDR3 length: 16
V gene: TRBV5-1
clone size: few
J gene: TRBJ2-2
CDR3 DNA: TGCGCCAGCAGCTTGGTAACAGGTTGGAGAACCGGGGAGCTGTTTTTT
CDR3 protein: CASSLVTGWRTGELFF

D gene: NA
CDR3 length: 14
V gene: TRBV5-1
clone size: NA
J gene: TRBJ2-3
CDR3 DNA: TGCGCCAGCAGCTTGGAAGGCAACACAGATACGCAGTATTTT
CDR3 protein: CASSLEGNTDTQYF

D gene: TRBD1
CDR3 length: 14
V gene: TRBV6-1
clone size: NA
J gene: TRBJ1-2
CDR3 DNA: TGTGCCATACAGGGGGGTAACCCTAACTATGGCTACACCTTC
CDR3 protein: CAIQGGNPNYGYTF

D gene: NA
CDR3 length: 17
V gene: TRBV5-4
clone size: NA
J gene: TRBJ2-1
CDR3 DNA: TGTGCCAGCAGCCCCGGACAGAGGACTAGCTCCTACAATGAGCAGTTCTTC
CDR3 protein: CASSPGQRTSSYNEQFF

D gene: NA
CDR3 length: 15
V gene: TRBV7-2
clone size: NA
J gene: TRBJ2-1
CDR3 DNA: TGTGCCAGCAGCTTATTAGCGGAGAGGTACAATGAGCAGTTCTTC
CDR3 protein: CASSLLAERYNEQFF

D gene: NA
CDR3 length: 13
V gene: TRBV4-3
clone size: NA
J gene: TRBJ2-6
CDR3 DNA: TGCGCCAGCAGCCAAGCTGGGGCCAACGTCCTGACTTTC
CDR3 protein: CASSQAGANVLTF

D gene: NA
CDR3 length: 15
V gene: TRBV5-1
clone size: NA
J gene: TRBJ2-2
CDR3 DNA: TGCGCCAGCAGCTTAGGGATCTCGAACACCGGGGAGCTGTTTTTT
CDR3 protein: CASSLGISNTGELFF

D gene: NA
CDR3 length: 14
V gene: TRBV19
clone size: NA
J gene: TRBJ1-5
CDR3 DNA: TGTGCCAGTAGTATCTCAGGCGGCAATCAGCCCCAGCATTTT
CDR3 protein: CASSISGGNQPQHF

D gene: NA
CDR3 length: 15
V gene: TRBV9
clone size: NA
J gene: TRBJ1-2
CDR3 DNA: TGTGCCAGCAGCGCCCCGGGGGGGCAGGACTATGGCTACACCTTC
CDR3 protein: CASSAPGGQDYGYTF

D gene: NA
CDR3 length: 17
V gene: TRBV18
clone size: NA
J gene: TRBJ2-3
CDR3 DNA: TGTGCCAGCTCACCCTTTAGCCGGGGCGGGGGCACAGATACGCAGTATTTT
CDR3 protein: CASSPFSRGGGTDTQYF

D gene: TRBD1
CDR3 length: 15
V gene: TRBV11-1
clone size: NA
J gene: TRBJ2-3
CDR3 DNA: TGTGCCAGCAGCTTTGGGACAGGGCCTCCGGATACGCAGTATTTT
CDR3 protein: CASSFGTGPPDTQYF

D gene: NA
CDR3 length: 15
V gene: TRBV5-1
clone size: NA
J gene: TRBJ1-6
CDR3 DNA: TGCGCCAGCAGCTTAAGAGGGACGGAGGGTTCACCCCTCCACTTT
CDR3 protein: CASSLRGTEGSPLHF

D gene: TRBD2
CDR3 length: 17
V gene: TRBV7-2
clone size: NA
J gene: TRBJ2-1
CDR3 DNA: TGTGCCAGCAGCTTAAGACAGCGGGAGGCCGGGGACAATGAGCAGTTCTTC
CDR3 protein: CASSLRQREAGDNEQFF

D gene: NA
CDR3 length: 15
V gene: TRBV5-6
clone size: NA
J gene: TRBJ1-1
CDR3 DNA: TGTGCCAGCATCAAGGACAGAGCCATGAACACTGAAGCTTTCTTT
CDR3 protein: CASIKDRAMNTEAFF

D gene: TRBD2
CDR3 length: 17
V gene: TRBV7-6
clone size: NA
J gene: TRBJ2-3
CDR3 DNA: TGTGCCAGCAGCCCCCGTTACCGGGGGGGCAGGACAGATACGCAGTATTTT
CDR3 protein: CASSPRYRGGRTDTQYF

D gene: NA
CDR3 length: 16
V gene: TRBV28
clone size: NA
J gene: TRBJ2-5
CDR3 DNA: TGTGCCAGCAGTCCATATTCCCCCCCACAGGCAGAGACCCAGTACTTC
CDR3 protein: CASSPYSPPQAETQYF

D gene: TRBD1
CDR3 length: 13
V gene: TRBV6-5
clone size: NA
J gene: TRBJ2-7
CDR3 DNA: TGTGCCAGCAGTTTCGGACAGGGTGACGAGCAGTACTTC
CDR3 protein: CASSFGQGDEQYF

D gene: NA
CDR3 length: 13
V gene: TRBV5-1
clone size: NA
J gene: TRBJ2-1
CDR3 DNA: TGCGCCAGCAGCTTGACGTCAACAAATGAGCAGTTCTTC
CDR3 protein: CASSLTSTNEQFF

D gene: NA
CDR3 length: 16
V gene: TRBV2
clone size: NA
J gene: TRBJ1-5
CDR3 DNA: TGTGCCAGCAGTGATTTCCAGGGCAGCAGCAATCAGCCCCAGCATTTT
CDR3 protein: CASSDFQGSSNQPQHF

D gene: TRBD2
CDR3 length: 14
V gene: TRBV27
clone size: NA
J gene: TRBJ2-7
CDR3 DNA: TGTGCCAGCAGTTTCGGGGGGAGGGCCTACGAGCAGTACTTC
CDR3 protein: CASSFGGRAYEQYF

D gene: TRBD1
CDR3 length: 14
V gene: TRBV28
clone size: NA
J gene: TRBJ2-7
CDR3 DNA: TGTGCCAGCAGGCCGACAGGGGGCTCCTACGAGCAGTACTTC
CDR3 protein: CASRPTGGSYEQYF

D gene: TRBD1
CDR3 length: 14
V gene: TRBV5-4
clone size: once
J gene: TRBJ1-2
CDR3 DNA: TGTGCCAGCAGCATGGACAGGGGGGGCTATGGCTACACCTTC
CDR3 protein: CASSMDRGGYGYTF

D gene: TRBD2
CDR3 length: 18
V gene: TRBV28
clone size: NA
J gene: TRBJ2-7
CDR3 DNA: TGTGCCAGCAGCTTCCTTACCGCCCCGCGGGAGGGGGCCTACGAGCAGTACTTC
CDR3 protein: CASSFLTAPREGAYEQYF

D gene: NA
CDR3 length: 15
V gene: TRBV6-6
clone size: NA
J gene: TRBJ1-2
CDR3 DNA: TGTGCCAGCAGTTACAAAGACACCCTCCCCTATGGCTACACCTTC
CDR3 protein: CASSYKDTLPYGYTF

D gene: NA
CDR3 length: 11
V gene: TRBV10-1
clone size: NA
J gene: TRBJ2-5
CDR3 DNA: TGCGCCAGCAGTCATAGCGGAACCCAGTACTTC
CDR3 protein: CASSHSGTQYF

D gene: NA
CDR3 length: 15
V gene: TRBV7-9
clone size: NA
J gene: TRBJ2-3
CDR3 DNA: TGTGCCAGCAGCTTAGCGAATTTGGGCACAGATACGCAGTATTTT
CDR3 protein: CASSLANLGTDTQYF

D gene: NA
CDR3 length: 13
V gene: TRBV5-6
clone size: NA
J gene: TRBJ1-5
CDR3 DNA: TGTGCCAGCAGCTACGGATCTGCTCAGCCCCAGCATTTT
CDR3 protein: CASSYGSAQPQHF

D gene: NA
CDR3 length: 11
V gene: TRBV28
clone size: NA
J gene: TRBJ2-2
CDR3 DNA: TGTGCCAGCAGTGAGCCGGGGGAGCTGTTTTTT
CDR3 protein: CASSEPGELFF

D gene: NA
CDR3 length: 13
V gene: TRBV19
clone size: NA
J gene: TRBJ1-2
CDR3 DNA: TGTGCCAGTAGTCCGTCGACGGACCTCGGCTACACCTTC
CDR3 protein: CASSPSTDLGYTF

D gene: TRBD2
CDR3 length: 17
V gene: TRBV7-8
clone size: NA
J gene: TRBJ2-1
CDR3 DNA: TGTGCCAGCAGCTTAAAAAGCAGACTAGCGGGAGTGGTGGGGCAGTTCTTC
CDR3 protein: CASSLKSRLAGVVGQFF

D gene: TRBD1
CDR3 length: 17
V gene: TRBV5-4
clone size: NA
J gene: TRBJ1-2
CDR3 DNA: TGTGCCAGCAGCTCGGACAGGGGGCTTACGTTTAACTATGGCTACACCTTC
CDR3 protein: CASSSDRGLTFNYGYTF

D gene: NA
CDR3 length: 15
V gene: TRBV10-3
clone size: NA
J gene: TRBJ2-2
CDR3 DNA: TGTGCCATCAGTGAGTCGAATAATATCGCCGGGGAGCTGTTTTTT
CDR3 protein: CAISESNNIAGELFF

D gene: TRBD1
CDR3 length: 15
V gene: TRBV15
clone size: NA
J gene: TRBJ2-7
CDR3 DNA: TGTGCCACCAGCAGGGACAGGGGGCTCTACTACGAGCAGTACTTC
CDR3 protein: CATSRDRGLYYEQYF

D gene: NA
CDR3 length: 14
V gene: TRBV30
clone size: NA
J gene: TRBJ2-3
CDR3 DNA: TGTGCCTGGGATCGGGCGGCTAGCACAGATACGCAGTATTTT
CDR3 protein: CAWDRAASTDTQYF